Shown below are 18 T cell receptor beta chains from a single sample sequenced in a study of beta chain features in type 1 diabetes (dated by TCRdb to 2016 to 2018). Receptor amplification or capture employed the immunoSEQ multiplex PCR assay. All of the isolated RNA was reverse transcribed with the High Capacity cDNA Reverse Transcription Kit, so expressed TCRB transcripts were sequenced. The source is immuneACCESS, and TCRdb retained only in-frame sequences with V and J called. Part of the clones is not carried over; for the studies checked, unresolved V genes explain less than half of this, and the remainder is unexplained. A total of 240,000 or so clones appear in this sample, about 71% of them only once. The top ten clones comprise approximately 0.053% of the sample. Sequencing input: naive CD4+ T cells from blood. The label giving this sample's cell subset or site can be read as: true naive CD4+ T cells. The receptors shown here come from a man aged 25-40 years in good health.

This clone was seen only a few times. This rearrangement joins TRBV29-1 to TRBJ1-5, with 7 bases identical to TRBD1. From germline, CDR1 is SQVTM and CDR2 ANQGSEA. With V trimmed by 6 bases and J by 6 bases, 8 bases remained unmatched. The CDR3 has 13 residues. The chain's CDR3 is CSVADRDLQPQHF. The CDR3, as DNA: TGCAGCGTGGCCGACAGGGATCTTCAGCCCCAGCATTTT.

The chain joins TRBV5-1 to TRBJ1-5; D gene unclear. The CDR3 consists of 13 residues. V lost 0 bases and J lost 4, with 5 bases in between. Looked up from germline, CDR1 is SGHRS and CDR2 is YFSETQ. CDR3 nucleotides: TGCGCCAGCAGCTTGGGACTAAATCAGCCCCAGCATTTT. Translated, it gives CASSLGLNQPQHF. Combining the CDR3 with reference TRBV5-1 and TRBJ1-5 gives the whole variable domain KAGVTQTPRYLIKTRGQQVTLSCSPISGHRSVSWYQQTPGQGLQFLFEYFSETQRNKGNFPGRFSGRQFSNSRSEMNVSTLELGDSALYLCASSLGLNQPQHFGDGTRLSIL.

The chain links TRBV4-3 to TRBJ2-3, with D uncertain. This CDR3 has 16 amino acids. V lost 0 bases, J lost 0 bases, and 10 bases lay in between. CDR1 and CDR2 (germline): LGHNA, YSLEER. CDR3 residues: CASSQDFRQSTDTQYF. CDR3 bases: TGCGCCAGCAGCCAAGATTTCAGGCAGAGCACAGATACGCAGTATTTT.

The V gene is TRBV27, the J gene TRBJ2-7; 7 positions agree with TRBD2. This CDR3 is 15 amino acids long. V lost 3 bases to trimming and J lost 5 bases; unmatched junction nucleotides: 10. Germline assignment: CDR1 MNHEY and CDR2 SMNVEV (reference sequence). In DNA, the CDR3 is TGTGCCAGCAGTTTCATCGGGGGAGGGAGAAACGAGCAGTACTTC. Its translation is CASSFIGGGRNEQYF.

This chain links TRBV2 with TRBJ2-5, with 7 bases lining up with TRBD1. Losses at the gene ends were 10 bases for V and 2 bases for J; bases not matched to a gene: 10. The germline gives CDR1 SNHLY, CDR2 FYNNEI. This CDR3 comprises 14 residues. CDR3 DNA: TGTGCCACCGAAGCCGGGACAGCTCAAGAGACCCAGTACTTC. Translated, it gives CATEAGTAQETQYF.

This clone was counted a few times. The chain couples TRBV21-1 to TRBJ2-4. TRBV21-1 represents a pseudogene. This CDR3 has 18 residues. The CDR3 sequence is CASSERVETELAKNIQYF. CDR3 nucleotide sequence: TGTGCCAGCAGCGAAAGGGTAGAGACCGAATTAGCCAAAAACATTCAGTACTTC.

The chain recombines TRBV28 with TRBJ2-7; tentatively, D is TRBD2 (5 bases). Trimming cost V 4 bases and J 2 bases, with 15 bases left between them. Germline CDR1 is MDHEN and CDR2 is SYDVKM. This CDR3 has 15 amino acids. The CDR3 reads CASSSGAGRTYEQYF. The CDR3 region has the DNA TGTGCCAGCAGTTCGGGTGCGGGTAGGACCTACGAGCAGTACTTC.

The chain joins TRBV2 to TRBJ2-1; a possible D gene is TRBD2 (6 bases). The CDR3 sequence is 13 residues long. V lost 4 bases and J lost 7, with 11 bases in between. Germline CDR1 and CDR2: SNHLY and FYNNEI. The CDR3 DNA reads as TGTGCCAGCAGTGTCGGAGGGTATAATGAGCAGTTCTTC. The encoded protein is CASSVGGYNEQFF.

The chain combines TRBV29-1 with TRBJ1-2; 7 bases line up with TRBD1. This CDR3 contains 12 residues. CDR1 and CDR2 from the germline V gene are SQVTM and ANQGSEA. V dropped 5 bases and J dropped 5; count of bases not matched to a gene: 5. The CDR3 protein is CSVPRGLYGYTF. As DNA, the CDR3 is TGCAGCGTTCCTAGGGGGCTTTATGGCTACACCTTC.

The rearrangement uses TRBV25-1 and TRBJ1-3; D might be TRBD1 (5 bases). Germline V lookup: CDR1 MGHDK, CDR2 SYGVNS. The CDR3 loop spans 16 amino acids. V was clipped by 3 bases and J by 0 bases, with 12 bases between them. The CDR3 protein is CASSDPGPISGNTIYF. The CDR3 DNA reads TGTGCCAGCAGTGATCCGGGACCCATCTCTGGAAACACCATATATTTT.

The chain links TRBV15 to TRBJ2-3; D possibly uses TRBD1 or TRBD2 (5 bases each). V dropped 5 bases and J dropped 1 base, with 16 bases sitting between them. The germline gives CDR1 LNHNV, CDR2 YYDKDF (reference sequence). The CDR3 is 16 amino acids. The chain's CDR3 is CATSPGPGTGTDTQYF. CDR3 bases: TGTGCCACCAGCCCGGGACCCGGGACGGGCACAGATACGCAGTATTTT.

This rearrangement joins TRBV5-4 to TRBJ1-1, with D uncertain. The CDR3 has 15 residues. Trimming cost V 1 base and J 3 bases, with 13 bases left between them. CDR1 is SGHNT, CDR2 YYREEE, per germline (reference sequence). The CDR3 is CASSLSPGRDTEAFF. For the CDR3, the DNA is TGTGCCAGCAGCTTGTCTCCAGGAAGGGACACTGAAGCTTTCTTT.

The CDR3 loop is CSVDEVYTF. CDR3 DNA sequence: TGCAGCGTTGATGAGGTCTACACCTTC. The rearrangement uses TRBV29-1 and TRBJ1-2; no reliable D call. The V end lost 3 bases, the J end lost 10 bases, and 6 bases lay between the germline ends. There are 9 residues in the CDR3. From germline, CDR1 is SQVTM and CDR2 ANQGSEA.

This clone came up once. The chain uses TRBV29-1 and TRBJ2-7, with 7 bases lining up with TRBD2. V shed 3 bases and J 1 base; nucleotides not matched to a gene: 12. CDR3 length: 16 amino acids. Germline V gene data show CDR1 as SQVTM and CDR2 as ANQGSEA. For the CDR3, the DNA is TGCAGCGTTGATCCCCCGGGACTACCAGTATCCTACGAGCAGTACTTC. It codes for CSVDPPGLPVSYEQYF.

The table lists this clone with a few counts. Other nucleotide sequences from this sample produce the same CDR3. This chain links TRBV29-1 with TRBJ1-1; TRBD1 matches 8 bases. The V gene's germline CDR1 is SQVTM and CDR2 ANQGSEA. V lost 7 bases and J lost 5; bases outside the gene matches: 6. This CDR3 is built from 12 residues. The CDR3 sequence: CSADRGGTEAFF. DNA for the CDR3: TGCAGCGCTGACAGGGGAGGAACTGAAGCTTTCTTT. The full variable domain, its missing parts supplied by reference TRBV29-1 and TRBJ1-1, is SAVISQKPSRDICQRGTSLTIQCQVDSQVTMMFWYRQQPGQSLTLIATANQGSEATYESGFVIDKFPISRPNLTFSTLTVSNMSPEDSSIYLCSADRGGTEAFFGQGTRLTVV.

This chain uses TRBV7-2 with TRBJ2-1; D perhaps matches TRBD2 (5 bases). V shed 0 bases and J shed 4 bases, with 10 bases lying between them. The CDR3 is 15 amino acids. Germline lookup yields CDR1 SGHTA and CDR2 FQGNSA. The CDR3 nucleotides read TGTGCCAGCAGCTTAGCGGGAGACCTTTACAATGAGCAGTTCTTC. Protein product: CASSLAGDLYNEQFF.

The chain joins TRBV29-1 to TRBJ1-2; D not resolved. Germline CDR1 and CDR2: SQVTM and ANQGSEA. Trimming took 0 bases from V and 2 from J, leaving 10 bases between them. This CDR3 contains 14 residues. The CDR3 DNA sequence: TGCAGCGTTGAAGAATGGCCGGGGAACTATGGCTACACCTTC. This gives the protein CSVEEWPGNYGYTF.

This chain joins TRBV25-1 and TRBJ1-6; D gene ambiguous. CDR1 and CDR2 (germline): MGHDK, SYGVNS. Trimming left V 4 bases short and J 3 bases short, with 7 bases between. This CDR3 is 14 amino acids long. This CDR3 is CASSADNYNSPLHF. CDR3 sequence (DNA): TGTGCCAGCAGTGCGGATAACTATAATTCACCCCTCCACTTT. The entire variable domain, with the rest obtained from reference TRBV25-1 and TRBJ1-6, is as follows: EADIYQTPRYLVIGTGKKITLECSQTMGHDKMYWYQQDPGMELHLIHYSYGVNSTEKGDLSSESTVSRIRTEHFPLTLESARPSHTSQYLCASSADNYNSPLHFGNGTRLTVT.